This T cell receptor (beta chain) was sequenced during a study of blood T cell repertoires in COVID-19. Study-level information: Samples taken during acute and convalescent COVID-19 were collected in the United States, Italy and Spain.

Data came from immunoSEQ multiplex PCR; TCRdb stores just in-frame clones and leaves some out. The repertoire holds around 140,000 clones, with approximately 90% as singletons. Trimming pared 0 bases from V and 3 bases from J, leaving 9 bases between. The germline V gene encodes CDR1 GTSNPN and CDR2 SVGIG (reference sequence). The CDR3 covers 14 residues. This clonotype originated in a man aged 50-59 years with active or convalescent COVID-19. Sequencing used peripheral blood. The chain carries TRBV30 and TRBJ1-5; D remains unclear. The CDR3 DNA sequence: TGTGCCTGGAGTGTGGCCGCAAACAATCAGCCCCAGCATTTT. Its protein product is CAWSVAANNQPQHF.